Presented here are 15 T cell receptor beta chains from one specimen sequenced in a study of PD-1 blockade in mismatch repair-deficient tumors (dated by TCRdb to about 2017). The library relied on the immunoSEQ multiplex PCR assay. TCRdb carries this immuneACCESS record with in-frame sequences only. Its versions omit some clonotypes, under half of them owing to an unresolved V gene in the studies checked, with the rest unexplained. The table for this sample lists about 51,000 clones; 81% of them were counted only once. Roughly 8% of the sample rests with the top ten. This material consisted of peripheral blood, taken approximately 20 weeks after starting pembrolizumab. The origin of the receptors is an adult with mismatch repair-deficient cancer.

The gene calls are TRBV27 and TRBJ2-1; 8 positions agree with TRBD1. J gave up 0 bases and V 3 bases, and 7 bases lay outside the gene matches. The CDR3 loop spans 17 amino acids. CDR1 MNHEY and CDR2 SMNVEV come from the germline V gene (reference sequence). The CDR3 spells CASSLTGAHSSYNEQFF. The CDR3 DNA is TGTGCCAGCAGTTTGACAGGGGCCCACAGCTCCTACAATGAGCAGTTCTTC.

V gene TRBV4-2 combines with J gene TRBJ2-5; 10 bases map to TRBD2. The CDR3 has 18 residues. Germline-derived CDR1 and CDR2 are LGHNA and YNFKEQ. The V and J ends lost 1 base and 1 base, in that order; junction bases with no gene match: 9. The CDR3 region is CASSQGWSSGRAQETQYF. As DNA, the CDR3 is TGTGCCAGCAGCCAAGGATGGTCGAGCGGGAGGGCCCAAGAGACCCAGTACTTC.

V usage is TRBV27 and J usage is TRBJ2-1, with D possibly being TRBD2 (7 bases). The CDR3 contains 13 residues. Germline V gene sequence: CDR1 MNHEY, CDR2 SMNVEV (reference sequence). Trimming took off 3 bases at V and 10 bases at J, with 13 bases between the two ends. Here the CDR3 DNA reads TGTGCCAGCAGTTTTAGGGGGAGGGGAGAGCAGTTCTTC. Its translation is CASSFRGRGEQFF.

In regard to this clone: Other nucleotide sequences in the sample specify the same CDR3. The gene calls are TRBV11-3 and TRBJ2-5, with D perhaps TRBD1 (6 bases). V was clipped by 1 base and J by 2 bases, with 8 bases between them. Per germline, CDR1 SGHNT and CDR2 YENEEA. The CDR3 spans 14 residues. CDR3 in DNA: TGTGCCAGCAGCTTAGGAGGGGGACAAGAGACCCAGTACTTC. Translation gives CASSLGGGQETQYF.

The rearrangement links TRBV10-3 to TRBJ2-2; 8 bases fit TRBD1. From germline, CDR1 is ENHRY and CDR2 SYGVKD. V gave up 0 bases and J gave up 3 bases; unmatched junction bases: 3. The CDR3 runs 16 residues. The CDR3 DNA sequence: TGTGCCATCAGTGAGTCGGCAGGGGGCGACACCGGGGAGCTGTTTTTT. Translation gives CAISESAGGDTGELFF.

This clone showed up just a few times. This rearrangement joins TRBV28 to TRBJ2-7; TRBD2 aligns across 9 bases. V trimming: 7 bases; J trimming: 2 bases; junction bases outside the gene matches: 3. Germline-derived CDR1 and CDR2 are MDHEN and SYDVKM. The CDR3 runs to 13 residues. The CDR3 region is CASTPSGTYEQYF. The CDR3 bases are TGTGCCAGCACCCCTAGCGGGACCTACGAGCAGTACTTC.

The chain is built from TRBV5-6 and TRBJ2-1; tentatively, D is TRBD2 (5 bases). There are 15 residues in the CDR3. V lost 0 bases, J lost 6 bases, and 13 bases lay in between. The V gene's germline CDR1 is SGHDT and CDR2 YYEEEE. The DNA of the CDR3 is TGTGCCAGCAGCTTGGCGCTAGTTCGGGGCAATGAGCAGTTCTTC. Translating gives CASSLALVRGNEQFF.

The chain employs TRBV7-9 and TRBJ2-7; 8 bases agree with TRBD2. The V gene end was trimmed by 6 bases and the J gene end by 5 bases; junction bases not matched to a gene: 9. CDR1 and CDR2 (germline): SEHNR, FQNEAQ (reference sequence). CDR3 length equals 14 residues. This CDR3 is CASSLFQAGDEQYF. The CDR3 nucleotides read TGTGCCAGCAGTCTGTTCCAAGCGGGAGACGAGCAGTACTTC. The whole variable domain, remainder taken from reference TRBV7-9 and TRBJ2-7, is DTGVSQNPRHKITKRGQNVTFRCDPISEHNRLYWYRQTLGQGPEFLTYFQNEAQLEKSRLLSDRFSAERPKGSFSTLEIQRTEQGDSAMYLCASSLFQAGDEQYFGPGTRLTVT.

The J gene is TRBJ2-3, the V gene TRBV6-6; tentative D call: TRBD2 (6 bases). Trimming pared 4 bases from V and 0 bases from J, leaving 14 bases between. This CDR3 region has 16 residues. The germline gives CDR1 MNHNY, CDR2 SVGAGI (reference sequence). This CDR3 is CASSSDYRLSTDTQYF. The DNA for the CDR3 is TGTGCCAGCAGTTCGGACTATCGGCTAAGCACAGATACGCAGTATTTT.

This clone came up once. The chain combines TRBV19 with TRBJ2-3; a weak D match, TRBD1 (5 bases). The CDR3 totals 13 residues. Germline CDR1 is LNHDA and CDR2 is SQIVND (reference sequence). V lost 5 bases and J 4 bases, leaving 10 bases between the germline ends. The CDR3 here is CASSSQGADTQYF. DNA for the CDR3: TGTGCCAGTAGTTCCCAGGGTGCAGATACGCAGTATTTT.

In its sample, this clone was seen once. In DNA, the CDR3 is TGTGCCTGGAGTGTGGGGAGGGCTGGAAACACCATATATTTT. Its protein product is CAWSVGRAGNTIYF. The V call is TRBV30, the J call TRBJ1-3; D remains ambiguous. Germline V gene sequence: CDR1 GTSNPN, CDR2 SVGIG (reference sequence). The CDR3 sequence is 14 residues long. Trimming cost V 0 bases and J 2 bases, with 8 bases left between them.

This clone was observed many times. This chain uses TRBV19 with TRBJ2-2, with D tentatively TRBD1 (5 bases). V was trimmed by 0 bases and J by 6 bases, leaving 11 bases between them. The CDR3 consists of 15 residues. CDR1 is LNHDA, CDR2 SQIVND, per germline (reference sequence). This chain's CDR3 is CASSIDLRGAGELFF. Here the CDR3 DNA reads TGTGCCAGTAGTATAGATCTAAGGGGCGCCGGGGAGCTGTTTTTT.

This clone appeared a single time. V gene TRBV7-9 combines with J gene TRBJ1-1; D gene unclear. The CDR3 covers 13 residues. V was shortened by 4 bases and J by 1 base, with 7 bases between the two germline ends. The germline gives CDR1 SEHNR, CDR2 FQNEAQ (reference sequence). The CDR3 DNA is TGTGCCAGCAGCTCCCTGGGGAACACTGAAGCTTTCTTT. As protein: CASSSLGNTEAFF. Based on the CDR3 plus reference TRBV7-9 and TRBJ1-1, the full variable domain is DTGVSQNPRHKITKRGQNVTFRCDPISEHNRLYWYRQTLGQGPEFLTYFQNEAQLEKSRLLSDRFSAERPKGSFSTLEIQRTEQGDSAMYLCASSSLGNTEAFFGQGTRLTVV.

The chain couples TRBV9 to TRBJ2-1; TRBD1 aligns across 10 bases. Germline CDR1 SGDLS, CDR2 YYNGEE. Germline trimming cut 2 bases from V and 8 bases from J; bases unmatched to any gene: 7. This CDR3 spans 15 amino acids. The CDR3 sequence is CASSVWGQGIDEQFF. The CDR3 region has the DNA TGTGCCAGCAGCGTGTGGGGACAGGGGATCGATGAGCAGTTCTTC.

A single count supports this clone. V gene TRBV2 combines with J gene TRBJ1-1; D gene ambiguous. V was cut by 2 bases and J by 1 base, with 8 bases left in between. The CDR3 covers 14 residues. From germline, CDR1 is SNHLY and CDR2 FYNNEI. CDR3 coding DNA: TGTGCCAGCAGTGAATGGGAGACGAACACTGAAGCTTTCTTT. It encodes CASSEWETNTEAFF.